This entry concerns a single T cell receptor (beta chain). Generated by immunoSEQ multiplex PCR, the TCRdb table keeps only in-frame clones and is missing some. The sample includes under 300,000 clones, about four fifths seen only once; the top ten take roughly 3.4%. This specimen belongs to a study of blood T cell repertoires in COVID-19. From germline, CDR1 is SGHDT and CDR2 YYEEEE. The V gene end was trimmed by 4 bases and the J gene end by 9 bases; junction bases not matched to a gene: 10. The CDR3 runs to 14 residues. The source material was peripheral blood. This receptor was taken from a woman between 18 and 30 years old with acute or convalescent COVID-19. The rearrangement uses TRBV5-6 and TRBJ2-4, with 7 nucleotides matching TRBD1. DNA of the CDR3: TGTGCCAGCAGCCCAAGACAGGGATCGGTCATTCAGTACTTC. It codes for CASSPRQGSVIQYF.